This T cell receptor (beta chain) came from a study of shared clonotypes between healthy human individuals. Trimming took 4 bases from V and 5 from J, leaving 9 bases between them. This CDR3 comprises 12 residues. CDR1 is SEHNR and CDR2 is FQNEAQ in the germline V gene (reference sequence). The data were produced by immunoSEQ multiplex PCR, yet TCRdb's version contains in-frame clones alone and is incomplete. Among approximately 320,000 clones listed, around 90% were seen once. The TCR was taken from a man aged 18 to 29 in good health. The J gene is TRBJ2-7, the V gene TRBV7-9; D is uncertain. The source material was memory CD8+ T cells sorted from blood. Indicated subset: CD45RO+ cells pooled with CCR7-negative TemRA cells. The CDR3 sequence: CASSSINDEQYF. The DNA of the CDR3 is TGTGCCAGCAGCTCGATAAATGACGAGCAGTACTTC.